These 3 T cell receptor beta chains originate from one sample sequenced in a study of shared clonotypes between healthy human individuals. The repertoire was sequenced with immunoSEQ multiplex PCR; TCRdb's copy has only in-frame clones and lacks some. This sample has about 1.5 million clones, with around 98% found just once. The sample was naive CD4+ T cells sorted from blood. Subset noted: CD45RA+ positively selected. These receptors originate from a man under 40 in good health.

This chain links TRBV20-1 with TRBJ2-7, with D hard to call. The CDR3 covers 11 residues. Trimming pared 2 bases from V and 2 bases from J, leaving 4 bases between. Germline V gene data show CDR1 as DFQATT and CDR2 as SNEGSKA (reference sequence). CDR3 nucleotide sequence: TGCAGTGCTAGACTTACCTACGAGCAGTACTTC. It is translated as CSARLTYEQYF.

The chain couples TRBV28 to TRBJ1-5; 8 bases agree with TRBD1. From germline, CDR1 is MDHEN and CDR2 SYDVKM. V shed 2 bases, J shed 3 bases, and the junction held 3 bases outside the gene matches. The CDR3 extends over 15 amino acids. CDR3 loop: CASSLAGGPNQPQHF. DNA for the CDR3: TGTGCCAGCAGTTTAGCAGGGGGCCCCAATCAGCCCCAGCATTTT.

The chain recombines TRBV27 with TRBJ2-5, with TRBD1 matching 11 bases. The J segment lost 5 bases and the V segment lost 4 bases, leaving 9 bases of the junction unmatched. The CDR3 is made up of 16 amino acids. CDR1 is MNHEY and CDR2 is SMNVEV in the germline V gene (reference sequence). The CDR3 DNA is TGTGCCAGCAGTTACGGACAGGGGGCTTTTGTGGAGACCCAGTACTTC. This codes for CASSYGQGAFVETQYF.